The clone carrying this T cell receptor (beta chain) was detected only a few times. The antigen remains undetermined. The data derive from a study of radiotherapy plus CTLA-4 blockade in lung cancer. Findings of the study overall: TCR clones of tumor origin grew in blood after radiotherapy plus ipilimumab.

The CDR3 is 15 amino acids. Germline CDR1 reads LGHNA; CDR2 reads YNFKEQ. With 0 bases removed from V and 0 bases from J, the gap between germline ends came to 9 bases. Using immunoSEQ multiplex PCR, the repertoire was profiled, and TCRdb retains in-frame clones only, with some absent. The table lists around 44,000 clones, 70% to 90% of them singletons. This sample comprised peripheral blood, obtained from a patient treated with radiotherapy plus ipilimumab. The clonotype comes from a human donor with non-small cell lung cancer that progressed on radiotherapy plus ipilimumab. Some clones in this sample may be carry-over from other donors' samples. V is TRBV4-2 and J is TRBJ2-7; no firm D call. In DNA, the CDR3 is TGTGCCAGCAGCCAAGAAACCGCGAGCTCCTACGAGCAGTACTTC. It translates to CASSQETASSYEQYF.